Each of the 10 T cell receptor beta chains below was sequenced from the same sample in a study of CD8+ T cells in alopecia areata (dated by TCRdb to the late 2010s). Library method: the immunoSEQ multiplex PCR assay. To provide template for TCR sequencing, every sample had RNA extracted and reverse transcribed into cDNA. The source is immuneACCESS, and TCRdb retained only in-frame sequences with V and J called. Part of the clones is not carried over; for the studies checked, unresolved V genes explain less than half of this, and the remainder is unexplained. This sample comprises 200,000 to 250,000 clones, roughly 44% of them detected only once. Jointly, the top ten make up 2.6% of the sample. Reading the label with the study, this specimen's treatment or condition is: oral pan-JAK inhibitor, 5-10 mg twice daily. The sequencing here drew on CD4+ T cells sorted from blood, taken at roughly week 36, from a patient treated with tofacitinib. The receptors shown here come from a human donor with alopecia areata.

This clone was picked up a small number of times. The J gene is TRBJ2-3, the V gene TRBV29-1; TRBD2 matches 14 bases. Losses at the gene ends were 5 bases for V and 4 bases for J; bases not matched to a gene: 5. The germline V gene has CDR1 SQVTM and CDR2 ANQGSEA. This CDR3 has 15 amino acids. The CDR3 DNA is TGCAGCGTTACGGGACTAGCGGGAGAAGCAGATACGCAGTATTTT. It is translated as CSVTGLAGEADTQYF.

This clone was detected only a few times. V is TRBV23-1 and J is TRBJ2-7, with D possibly being TRBD1 or TRBD2 (5 bases each). TRBV23-1 is an ORF for which the function is uncertain. V was shortened by 3 bases and J by 9 bases, with 12 bases between the two germline ends. This CDR3 spans 12 amino acids. CDR3 sequence reads: CASSHYLGGQYF. CDR3 coding DNA: TGCGCCAGCAGTCACTACCTTGGGGGGCAGTACTTC.

V and J are TRBV18 and TRBJ1-3; D remains ambiguous. V was cut by 2 bases and J by 0 bases, with 5 bases left in between. Germline V lookup: CDR1 KGHSH, CDR2 LQKENI. The length of the CDR3 is 14 residues. The CDR3 is CASSPENSGNTIYF. The CDR3 DNA reads as TGTGCCAGCTCACCAGAAAACTCTGGAAACACCATATATTTT.

The chain combines TRBV7-2 with TRBJ2-3; 11 nucleotides line up with TRBD2. This CDR3 is built from 15 residues. Losses at the gene ends were 2 bases for V and 4 bases for J; bases not matched to a gene: 2. Germline V gives CDR1 SGHTA, CDR2 FQGNSA. For the CDR3, the DNA is TGTGCCAGCAGCTTAACTAGCGGGAGTGCAGATACGCAGTATTTT. It codes for CASSLTSGSADTQYF.

V is TRBV30 and J is TRBJ2-1; a weak D match, TRBD2 (5 bases). Trimming removed 4 bases from V and 8 bases from J, with 15 bases in between. The CDR3 totals 13 residues. The germline V gene has CDR1 GTSNPN and CDR2 SVGIG (reference sequence). CDR3 nucleotide sequence: TGTGCCTGGATCGGTCTAGCACACCATGAGCAGTTCTTC. This translates into CAWIGLAHHEQFF.

Regarding this clone: Distinct nucleotide sequences in the sample also encode this CDR3. The gene calls are TRBV18 and TRBJ2-7, with a weak D call TRBD1 (5 bases). The length of the CDR3 is 13 residues. Deletions cut 2 bases from V and 0 bases from J, with 5 bases between. Germline values: CDR1 KGHSH, CDR2 LQKENI. This chain's CDR3 is CASSPRGSYEQYF. For the CDR3, the DNA is TGTGCCAGCTCACCAAGGGGCTCCTACGAGCAGTACTTC.

V gene TRBV27 combines with J gene TRBJ2-7; D could derive from TRBD1 or TRBD2 (5 bases each). V dropped 5 bases and J dropped 9 bases, with 23 bases sitting between them. CDR3 length: 15 residues. The germline V gene encodes CDR1 MNHEY and CDR2 SMNVEV (reference sequence). The CDR3: CASSPTPAGRVGQYF. The CDR3, as DNA: TGTGCCAGCAGTCCCACCCCCGCGGGCAGGGTCGGGCAGTACTTC.

This chain uses TRBV30 with TRBJ2-7, with TRBD2 identical over 11 bases. From germline, CDR1 is GTSNPN and CDR2 SVGIG (reference sequence). This CDR3 is 15 amino acids long. V gave up 2 bases and J gave up 5 bases; unmatched junction bases: 8. DNA of the CDR3: TGTGCCTGGAGTAATGGGGCTAGCGGGAGGAACGAGCAGTACTTC. Its protein is CAWSNGASGRNEQYF.

The chain couples TRBV30 to TRBJ1-4; the D is unclear. The CDR3 has 14 amino acids. V dropped 1 base and J dropped 4 bases, with 10 bases sitting between them. Germline values: CDR1 GTSNPN, CDR2 SVGIG (reference sequence). This chain's CDR3 is CAWSALGYNEKLFF. CDR3 nucleotides: TGTGCCTGGAGTGCGCTTGGGTATAATGAAAAACTGTTTTTT. Using reference TRBV30 and TRBJ1-4 for the parts outside the CDR3, the full variable domain is SQTIHQWPATLVQPVGSPLSLECTVEGTSNPNLYWYRQAAGRGLQLLFYSVGIGQISSEVPQNLSASRPQDRQFILSSKKLLLSDSGFYLCAWSALGYNEKLFFGSGTQLSVL.

In this sample, this clone turned up a few times. The chain carries TRBV11-2 and TRBJ2-6; D gene unclear. Germline CDR1 SGHAT, CDR2 FQNNGV. The CDR3 is 17 residues long. The V gene lost 1 base and the J gene lost 2 bases, with 12 bases spanning the gap. The CDR3, as DNA: TGTGCCAGCAGCTTAGGCGTTTTGGCAGCTGGGGCCAACGTCCTGACTTTC. Protein: CASSLGVLAAGANVLTF.